This T cell receptor beta chain was identified in a study of cytomegalovirus exposure and HLA in healthy donors. Study overall: An analysis done earlier identified about 120 million unique TCR beta sequences from about 179 million T cells. Study-wide findings and caveats: Reportedly, fewer N-insertions than the approximately 700-donor mean appeared in an Asian-associated ancestry cluster in a later analysis.

As to this clone: Antigen specificity is unknown.

V shed 2 bases and J shed 3 bases, with 8 bases lying between them. In germline, CDR1 is SGHNT, CDR2 YYREEE (reference sequence). There are 13 residues in the CDR3. PCR used 60 Vbeta primers and 13 Jbeta primers. TCRdb's table, derived via immunoSEQ multiplex PCR, lists solely in-frame clones and lacks some. The table lists some 70,000 clones. Input material: PBMCs. The TCR originated in a middle-aged man in good health and CMV-seronegative. The rearrangement links TRBV5-4 to TRBJ1-2; the D gene is possibly TRBD1 (6 bases). CDR3 loop: CASSFPGDYGYTF. CDR3 sequence (DNA): TGTGCCAGCAGCTTCCCAGGGGACTATGGCTACACCTTC.